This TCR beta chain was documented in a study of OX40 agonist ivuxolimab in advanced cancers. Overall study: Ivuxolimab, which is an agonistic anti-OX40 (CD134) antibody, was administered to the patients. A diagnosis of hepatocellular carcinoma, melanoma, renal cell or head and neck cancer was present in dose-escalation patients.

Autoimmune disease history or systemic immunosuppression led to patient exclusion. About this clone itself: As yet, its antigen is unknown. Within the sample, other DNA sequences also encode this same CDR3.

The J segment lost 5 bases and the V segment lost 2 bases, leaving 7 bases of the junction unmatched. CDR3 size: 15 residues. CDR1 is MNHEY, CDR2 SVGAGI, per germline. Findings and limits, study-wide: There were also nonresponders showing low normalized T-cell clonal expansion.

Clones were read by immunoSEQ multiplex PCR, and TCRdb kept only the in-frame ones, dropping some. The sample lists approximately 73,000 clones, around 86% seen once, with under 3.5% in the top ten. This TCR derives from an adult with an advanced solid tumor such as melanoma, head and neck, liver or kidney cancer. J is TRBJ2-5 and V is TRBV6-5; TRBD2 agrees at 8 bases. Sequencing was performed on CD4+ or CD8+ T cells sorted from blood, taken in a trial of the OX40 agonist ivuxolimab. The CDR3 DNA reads TGTGCCAGCAGTTACGGCCGCGGGGGGAGGGAGACCCAGTACTTC. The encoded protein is CASSYGRGGRETQYF.